This TCR beta chain was documented in a study of blood T cell repertoires in COVID-19. The V gene's germline CDR1 is SGHTA and CDR2 FQGTGA. Trimming stripped 3 bases from V and 1 base from J, with 9 bases between. The CDR3 spans 14 residues. Some clones are missing from TCRdb's copy, which holds only in-frame ones; the method was immunoSEQ multiplex PCR. The sample holds 350,000 or so clones, more than 70% seen once. The rearrangement uses TRBV7-3 and TRBJ2-5; weak D call: TRBD1 (6 bases). The sequenced sample was peripheral blood. The receptor comes from a woman aged 25 to 39 with COVID-19, enrolled during active disease. CDR3 amino acids: CASSFGGGQETQYF. The CDR3 DNA reads TGTGCCAGCAGCTTTGGGGGCGGCCAAGAGACCCAGTACTTC. Based on the CDR3 plus reference TRBV7-3 and TRBJ2-5, the full variable domain is GAGVSQTPSNKVTEKGKYVELRCDPISGHTALYWYRQSLGQGPEFLIYFQGTGAADDSGLPNDRFFAVRPEGSVSTLKIQRTERGDSAVYLCASSFGGGQETQYFGPGTRLLVL.